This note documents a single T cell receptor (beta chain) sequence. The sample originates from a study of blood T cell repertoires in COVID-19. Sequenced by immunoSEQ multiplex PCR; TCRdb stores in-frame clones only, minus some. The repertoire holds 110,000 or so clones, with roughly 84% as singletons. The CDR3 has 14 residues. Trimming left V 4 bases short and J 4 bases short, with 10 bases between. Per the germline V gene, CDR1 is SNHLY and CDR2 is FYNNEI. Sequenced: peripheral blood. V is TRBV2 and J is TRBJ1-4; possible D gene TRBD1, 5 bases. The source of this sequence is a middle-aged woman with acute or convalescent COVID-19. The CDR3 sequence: CASSVRAINEKLFF. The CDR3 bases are TGTGCCAGCAGTGTCAGGGCTATTAATGAAAAACTGTTTTTT.